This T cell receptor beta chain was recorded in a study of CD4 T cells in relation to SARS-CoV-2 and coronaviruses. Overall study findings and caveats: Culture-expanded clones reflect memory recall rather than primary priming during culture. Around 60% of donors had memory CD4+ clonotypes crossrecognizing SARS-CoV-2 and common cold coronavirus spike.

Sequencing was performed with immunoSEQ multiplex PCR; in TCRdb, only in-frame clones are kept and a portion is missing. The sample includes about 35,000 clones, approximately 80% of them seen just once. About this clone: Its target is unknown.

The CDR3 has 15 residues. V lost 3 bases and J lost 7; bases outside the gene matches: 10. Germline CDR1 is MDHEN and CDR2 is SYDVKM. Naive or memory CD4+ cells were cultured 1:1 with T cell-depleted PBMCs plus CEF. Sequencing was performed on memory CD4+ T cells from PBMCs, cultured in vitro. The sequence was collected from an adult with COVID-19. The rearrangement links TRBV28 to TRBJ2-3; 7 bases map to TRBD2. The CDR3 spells CASSLPPGRAHTQYF. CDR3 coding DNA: TGTGCCAGCAGTTTGCCCCCAGGGAGGGCCCATACGCAGTATTTT.